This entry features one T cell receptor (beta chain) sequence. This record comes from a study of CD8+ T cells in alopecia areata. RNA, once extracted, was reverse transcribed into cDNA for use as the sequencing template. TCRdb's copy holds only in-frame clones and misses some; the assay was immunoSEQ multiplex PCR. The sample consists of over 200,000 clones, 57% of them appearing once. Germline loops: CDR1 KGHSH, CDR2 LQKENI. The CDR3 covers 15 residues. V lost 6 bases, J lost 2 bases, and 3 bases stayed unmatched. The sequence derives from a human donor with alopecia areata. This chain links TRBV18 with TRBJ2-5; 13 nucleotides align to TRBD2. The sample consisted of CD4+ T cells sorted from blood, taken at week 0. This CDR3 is CASSATSGRQETQYF. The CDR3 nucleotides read TGTGCCAGCTCCGCGACTAGCGGGAGGCAAGAGACCCAGTACTTC.